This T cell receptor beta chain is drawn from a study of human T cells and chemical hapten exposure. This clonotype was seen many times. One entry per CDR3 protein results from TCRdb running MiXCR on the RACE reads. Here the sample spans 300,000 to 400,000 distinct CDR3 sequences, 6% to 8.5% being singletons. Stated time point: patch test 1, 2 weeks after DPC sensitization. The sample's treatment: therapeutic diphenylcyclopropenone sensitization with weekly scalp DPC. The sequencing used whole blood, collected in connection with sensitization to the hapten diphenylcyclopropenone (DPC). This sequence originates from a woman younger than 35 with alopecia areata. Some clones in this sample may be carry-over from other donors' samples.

CDR3 coding DNA: TGTGCCAGCAGCCTTCTTGGCGGGGACACAGATACGCAGTATTTT. It specifies CASSLLGGDTDTQYF. The J gene is TRBJ2-3, the V gene TRBV7-2; maybe TRBD2 (6 bases). V was trimmed by 5 bases and J by 2 bases, leaving 14 bases between them. The CDR3 totals 15 residues. CDR1 and CDR2 from the germline V gene are SGHTA and FQGNSA.